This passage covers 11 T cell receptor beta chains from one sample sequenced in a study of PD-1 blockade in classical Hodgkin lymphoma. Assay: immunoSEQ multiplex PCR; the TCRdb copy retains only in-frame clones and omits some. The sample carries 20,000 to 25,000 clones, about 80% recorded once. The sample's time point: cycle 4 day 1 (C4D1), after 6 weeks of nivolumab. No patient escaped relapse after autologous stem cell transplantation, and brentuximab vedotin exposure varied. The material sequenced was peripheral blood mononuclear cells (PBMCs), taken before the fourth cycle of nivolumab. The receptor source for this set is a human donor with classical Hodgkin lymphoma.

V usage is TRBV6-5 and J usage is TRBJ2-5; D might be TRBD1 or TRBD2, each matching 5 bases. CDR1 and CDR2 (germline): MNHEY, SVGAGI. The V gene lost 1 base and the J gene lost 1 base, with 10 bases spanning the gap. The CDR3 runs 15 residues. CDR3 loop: CASSYFLGVQETQYF. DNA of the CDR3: TGTGCCAGCAGTTACTTTCTGGGGGTCCAAGAGACCCAGTACTTC.

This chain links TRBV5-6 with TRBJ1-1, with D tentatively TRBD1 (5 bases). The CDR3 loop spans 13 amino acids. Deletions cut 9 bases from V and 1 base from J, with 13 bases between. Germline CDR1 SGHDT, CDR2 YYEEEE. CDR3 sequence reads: CATQGLQNTEAFF. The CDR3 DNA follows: TGTGCCACCCAGGGACTGCAGAACACTGAAGCTTTCTTT. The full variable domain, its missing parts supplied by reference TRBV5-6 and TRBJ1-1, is DAGVTQSPTHLIKTRGQQVTLRCSPKSGHDTVSWYQQALGQGPQFIFQYYEEEERQRGNFPDRFSGHQFPNYSSELNVNALLLGDSALYLCATQGLQNTEAFFGQGTRLTVV.

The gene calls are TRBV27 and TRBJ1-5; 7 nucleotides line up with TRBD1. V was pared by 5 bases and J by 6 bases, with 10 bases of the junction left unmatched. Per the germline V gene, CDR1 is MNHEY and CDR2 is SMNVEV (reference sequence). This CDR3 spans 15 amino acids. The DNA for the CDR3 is TGTGCCAGCAGTGCGATAAGACAGGGAAGTCAGCCCCAGCATTTT. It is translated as CASSAIRQGSQPQHF.

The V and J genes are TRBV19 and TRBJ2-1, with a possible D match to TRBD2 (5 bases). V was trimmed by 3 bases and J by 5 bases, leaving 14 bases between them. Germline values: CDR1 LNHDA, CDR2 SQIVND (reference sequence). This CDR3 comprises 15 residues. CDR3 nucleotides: TGTGCCAGTAGTATTTCCAGCGGCCCACACAATGAGCAGTTCTTC. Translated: CASSISSGPHNEQFF.

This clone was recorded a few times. CDR3 DNA: TGTGCCAGCAGTTTACCCAAGGGGACCCAGTACTTC. It is translated as CASSLPKGTQYF. The chain employs TRBV27 and TRBJ2-5; D uncertain. The CDR3 is 12 residues long. Germline V CDR1 and CDR2: MNHEY, SMNVEV (reference sequence). V gave up 2 bases and J gave up 7 bases, with 8 bases separating them.

The CDR3 region has the DNA TGTGCCAGCAGTGGGCAGGGCGGGTGGCAGCCCCAGCATTTT. Its protein product is CASSGQGGWQPQHF. The V and J genes are TRBV6-1 and TRBJ1-5, with D perhaps TRBD1 (5 bases). Trimming stripped 4 bases from V and 7 bases from J, with 14 bases between. This CDR3 has 14 amino acids. Germline V gene lookup returns CDR1 MNHNS and CDR2 SASEGT.

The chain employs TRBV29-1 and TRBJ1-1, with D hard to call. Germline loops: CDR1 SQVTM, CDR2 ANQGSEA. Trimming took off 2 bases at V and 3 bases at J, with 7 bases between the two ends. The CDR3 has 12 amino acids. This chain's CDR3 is CSVERHDTEAFF. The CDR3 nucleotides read TGCAGCGTTGAAAGGCATGACACTGAAGCTTTCTTT. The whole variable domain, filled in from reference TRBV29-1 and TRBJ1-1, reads SAVISQKPSRDICQRGTSLTIQCQVDSQVTMMFWYRQQPGQSLTLIATANQGSEATYESGFVIDKFPISRPNLTFSTLTVSNMSPEDSSIYLCSVERHDTEAFFGQGTRLTVV.

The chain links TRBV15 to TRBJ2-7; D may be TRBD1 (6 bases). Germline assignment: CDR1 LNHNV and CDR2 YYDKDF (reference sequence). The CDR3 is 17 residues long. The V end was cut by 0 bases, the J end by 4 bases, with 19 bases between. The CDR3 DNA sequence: TGTGCCACCAGCAGAGATCTGCAGGGGACCCTATCTTACGAGCAGTACTTC. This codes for CATSRDLQGTLSYEQYF.

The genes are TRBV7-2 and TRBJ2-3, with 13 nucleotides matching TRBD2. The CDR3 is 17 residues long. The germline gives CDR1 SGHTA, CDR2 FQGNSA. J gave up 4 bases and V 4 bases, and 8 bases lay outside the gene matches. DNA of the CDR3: TGTGCCAGCAGCTCAAGGACTAGCGGGAGACTGTCAGATACGCAGTATTTT. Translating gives CASSSRTSGRLSDTQYF. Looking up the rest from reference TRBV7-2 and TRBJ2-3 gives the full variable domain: GAGVSQSPSNKVTEKGKDVELRCDPISGHTALYWYRQSLGQGLEFLIYFQGNSAPDKSGLPSDRFSAERTGGSVSTLTIQRTQQEDSAVYLCASSSRTSGRLSDTQYFGPGTRLTVL.

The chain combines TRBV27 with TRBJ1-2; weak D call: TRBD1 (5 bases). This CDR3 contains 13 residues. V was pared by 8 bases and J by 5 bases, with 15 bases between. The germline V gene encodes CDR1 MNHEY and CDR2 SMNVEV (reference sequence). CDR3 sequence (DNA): TGTGCCAGCCGGGACCTTTCTTCGTATGGCTACACCTTC. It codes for CASRDLSSYGYTF.

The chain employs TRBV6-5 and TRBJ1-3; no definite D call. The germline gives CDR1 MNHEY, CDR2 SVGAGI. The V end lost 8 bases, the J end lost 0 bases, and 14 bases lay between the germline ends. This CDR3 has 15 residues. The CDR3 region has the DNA TGTGCCAGCCGTCCCCAACCTATCTCTGGAAACACCATATATTTT. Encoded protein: CASRPQPISGNTIYF.